Below, 11 T cell receptor beta chains from the same sample are listed, as sequenced in a study of blood T cell repertoires in COVID-19. Generated by immunoSEQ multiplex PCR, the TCRdb table keeps only in-frame clones and is missing some. The sample shows under 450,000 clones, less than 90% of them seen only once. The sample comprised PBMCs or T cells enriched from blood (not recorded which). Source of these receptors: a woman aged 45-59 years who had recovered from COVID-19.

This rearrangement joins TRBV27 to TRBJ2-1; 12 nucleotides align to TRBD2. There are 15 residues in the CDR3. V shed 5 bases, J shed 9 bases, and the junction held 8 bases outside the gene matches. CDR1 is MNHEY, CDR2 SMNVEV, per germline (reference sequence). CDR3 loop: CASSKTSGSVSEQFF. The CDR3 region has the DNA TGTGCCAGCAGTAAGACTAGCGGGAGTGTAAGTGAGCAGTTCTTC.

The chain recombines TRBV7-2 with TRBJ2-1; 10 bases are a match to TRBD2. Germline V lookup: CDR1 SGHTA, CDR2 FQGNSA. The CDR3 runs to 16 residues. V was clipped by 5 bases and J by 2 bases; unmatched bases: 6. The CDR3 coding sequence is TGTGCCAGCAGCGTCGATAGCGGGGGGACCTACAATGAGCAGTTCTTC. This translates into CASSVDSGGTYNEQFF.

This clone was seen a few times. Written as DNA, the CDR3 is TGTGCCAGCAGCGCCGACTATGGCTACACCTTC. Encoded protein: CASSADYGYTF. V usage is TRBV9 and J usage is TRBJ1-2; D remains ambiguous. The CDR3 consists of 11 residues. The ends were cut back, 3 bases at V and 3 bases at J, with 3 bases in the middle. The germline V gene encodes CDR1 SGDLS and CDR2 YYNGEE. Supplemented by reference TRBV9 and TRBJ1-2, the full variable domain reads DSGVTQTPKHLITATGQRVTLRCSPRSGDLSVYWYQQSLDQGLQFLIQYYNGEERAKGNILERFSAQQFPDLHSELNLSSLELGDSALYFCASSADYGYTFGSGTRLTVV.

The chain carries TRBV11-3 and TRBJ2-1, with 10 bases that match TRBD1. The V and J ends lost 4 bases and 4 bases, in that order; junction bases with no gene match: 4. The germline V gene encodes CDR1 SGHNT and CDR2 YENEEA. CDR3 length: 15 residues. Here the CDR3 DNA reads TGTGCCAGCAGCTCCGGGACAGGGGCATACAATGAGCAGTTCTTC. It yields the protein CASSSGTGAYNEQFF.

This clone was seen more than once but under ten times. The rearrangement uses TRBV27 and TRBJ1-2; D unresolved. CDR1 is MNHEY, CDR2 SMNVEV, per germline (reference sequence). Trimming took off 5 bases at V and 0 bases at J, with 22 bases between the two ends. This CDR3 spans 18 amino acids. The CDR3 DNA sequence: TGTGCCAGCAGTCCGGATTACCCCCGCCAAGGAGCTAACTATGGCTACACCTTC. Its protein product is CASSPDYPRQGANYGYTF.

This clone appeared a single time. DNA of the CDR3: TGTGCCAGCAGCCACCACGGGGAGGGAGGCTACACCTTC. Translation gives CASSHHGEGGYTF. The rearrangement joins TRBV7-9 to TRBJ1-2; D not resolved. V lost 5 bases and J lost 8, with 15 bases in between. CDR1 SEHNR and CDR2 FQNEAQ come from the germline V gene (reference sequence). This CDR3 has 13 residues.

This chain uses TRBV6-4 with TRBJ1-2; TRBD1 matches at 7 bases. The CDR3 is 15 amino acids. Unmatched junction bases numbered 11, after V lost 6 bases and J lost 4 bases. CDR1 is MRHNA and CDR2 is SNTAGT in the germline V gene. In DNA form, the CDR3 reads TGTGCCAGCAGAGCACAGGGGCGGATTGGCTATGGCTACACCTTC. Protein: CASRAQGRIGYGYTF.

The chain recombines TRBV3-1 (or the pseudogene TRBV3-2) with TRBJ2-2; TRBD2 might be the D (5 bases). The germline CDR1 and CDR2 sequences are LGHDT and YNNKEL (reference sequence). The CDR3 length is 15 residues. V lost 3 bases and J lost 3, with 11 bases in between. CDR3 nucleotides: TGTGCCAGCAGCCACGGGGAGTCCTACACCGGGGAGCTGTTTTTT. It is translated as CASSHGESYTGELFF.

The gene calls are TRBV30 and TRBJ1-2; D is unclear. CDR3 length equals 15 residues. V dropped 2 bases and J dropped 5 bases, with 18 bases sitting between them. Germline CDR1 is GTSNPN and CDR2 is SVGIG (reference sequence). The CDR3: CAWSPLSLRRYGYTF. CDR3 coding DNA: TGTGCCTGGAGTCCACTCTCCCTAAGGAGATATGGCTACACCTTC. The full variable domain, rest sourced from reference TRBV30 and TRBJ1-2, is SQTIHQWPATLVQPVGSPLSLECTVEGTSNPNLYWYRQAAGRGLQLLFYSVGIGQISSEVPQNLSASRPQDRQFILSSKKLLLSDSGFYLCAWSPLSLRRYGYTFGSGTRLTVV.

For the CDR3, the DNA is TGTGCCTGGGGGGGCATGGGTCTCAAGCCCGGGGAGCTGTTTTTT. Translation gives CAWGGMGLKPGELFF. This chain uses TRBV30 with TRBJ2-2; D possibly corresponds to TRBD1 (6 bases). Germline V CDR1 and CDR2: GTSNPN, SVGIG (reference sequence). V was pared by 5 bases and J by 6 bases, with 19 bases between. The CDR3 is made up of 15 amino acids.

The chain combines TRBV3-1 (or the pseudogene TRBV3-2) with TRBJ1-2, with 8 nucleotides matching TRBD1. The V and J ends lost 7 bases and 5 bases, in that order; junction bases with no gene match: 9. There are 14 residues in the CDR3. The germline gives CDR1 LGHDT, CDR2 YNNKEL (reference sequence). DNA for the CDR3: TGTGCCAGCAACCGTCAGGGACAGGCGTATGGCTACACCTTC. This sequence encodes CASNRQGQAYGYTF.